This T cell receptor beta chain was recovered during a study of post-analysis software for immune sequencing data. Study-wide results and caveats: Elevated frequency relative to controls characterized a handful of TRBV segments in patients, TRBV5-6, TRBV5-1 and TRBV20-1 among them. Significantly decreased normalized Chao1 diversity was recorded for multiple sclerosis patients relative to controls.

This clonotype was counted between two and nine times. Its antigen is undetermined. Unique molecular identifiers featured in each of the TCR beta cDNA libraries. TCRdb reprocessed the PCR reads with MiXCR, giving one entry per CDR3 protein. The sample includes 650,000 to 850,000 distinct CDR3 sequences, approximately 53% of them seen just once. This CDR3 spans 15 amino acids. Germline CDR1 and CDR2: SGHRS and YFSETQ. Trimming at V came to 5 bases and at J to 2 bases, leaving 2 bases not matched to a gene. The sequenced material came from blood. The chain employs TRBV5-1 and TRBJ2-1; TRBD2 aligns across 12 bases. The receptor was derived from a girl between 5 and 17 years old with multiple sclerosis. Here the CDR3 DNA reads TGCGCCAGCAGACTAGCGGGGGGAACCTACAATGAGCAGTTCTTC. It encodes CASRLAGGTYNEQFF.